This record covers a single T cell receptor beta chain. Its antigen remains unknown. The sample originates from a study of cytomegalovirus exposure and HLA in healthy donors. Findings of the study overall: Reported findings show TCR beta sequences accurately forecast HLA-A and HLA-B alleles in most subjects. Versus the approximately 700-donor mean, an Asian-associated ancestry cluster reportedly showed fewer N-insertions in a later analysis. The only immune exposure information that was available was CMV serostatus. When presence/absence was analysed, sequencing depth was taken to be roughly uniform across donors.

60 Vbeta and 13 Jbeta primers were used in PCR. Produced via immunoSEQ multiplex PCR; TCRdb's table is partial and in-frame only. The sample shows 150,000 to 200,000 clones, 80% of them seen only once. The sequenced material came from PBMCs. The clonotype originates from a young man in good health and CMV-seropositive.

The CDR3 loop is CASNHATGQGVVPNEQFF. In nucleotides, the CDR3 is TGTGCCAGCAACCATGCTACGGGACAGGGGGTAGTGCCCAATGAGCAGTTCTTC. The chain joins TRBV28 to TRBJ2-1; the match to TRBD1 covers 11 bases. Per the germline V gene, CDR1 is MDHEN and CDR2 is SYDVKM. This CDR3 is built from 18 residues. V shed 7 bases and J 6 bases; nucleotides not matched to a gene: 17.